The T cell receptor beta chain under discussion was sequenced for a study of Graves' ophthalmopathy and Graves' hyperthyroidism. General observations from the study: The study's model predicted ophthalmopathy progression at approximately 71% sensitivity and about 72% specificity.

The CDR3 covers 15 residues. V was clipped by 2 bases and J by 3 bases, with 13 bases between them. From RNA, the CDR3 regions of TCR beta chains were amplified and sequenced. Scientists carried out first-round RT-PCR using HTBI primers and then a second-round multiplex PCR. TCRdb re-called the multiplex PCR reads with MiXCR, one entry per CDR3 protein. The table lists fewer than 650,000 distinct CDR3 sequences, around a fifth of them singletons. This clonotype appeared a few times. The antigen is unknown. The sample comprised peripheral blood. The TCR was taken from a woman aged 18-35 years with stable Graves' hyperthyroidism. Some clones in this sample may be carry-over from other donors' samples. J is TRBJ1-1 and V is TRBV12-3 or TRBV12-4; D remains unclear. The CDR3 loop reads CASSLLLGSDTEAFF. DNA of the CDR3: TGTGCCAGCAGTTTATTGTTGGGGTCCGACACTGAAGCTTTCTTT.